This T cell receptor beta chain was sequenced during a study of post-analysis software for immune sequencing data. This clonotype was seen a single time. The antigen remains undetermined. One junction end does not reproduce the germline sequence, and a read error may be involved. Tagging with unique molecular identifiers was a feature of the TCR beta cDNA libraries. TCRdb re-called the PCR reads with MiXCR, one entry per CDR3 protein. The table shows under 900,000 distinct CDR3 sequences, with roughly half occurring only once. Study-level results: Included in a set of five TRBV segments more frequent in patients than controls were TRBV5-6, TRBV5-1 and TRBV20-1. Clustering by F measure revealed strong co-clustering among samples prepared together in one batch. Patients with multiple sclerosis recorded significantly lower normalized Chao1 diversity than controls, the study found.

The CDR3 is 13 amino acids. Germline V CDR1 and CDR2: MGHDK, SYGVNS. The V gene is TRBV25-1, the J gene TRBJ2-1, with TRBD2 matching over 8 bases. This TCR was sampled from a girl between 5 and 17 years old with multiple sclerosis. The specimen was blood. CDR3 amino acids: CAVSGSRYNGQFF. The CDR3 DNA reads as TGTGCCGTAAGCGGGAGTAGGTACAATGGGCAGTTCTTC.